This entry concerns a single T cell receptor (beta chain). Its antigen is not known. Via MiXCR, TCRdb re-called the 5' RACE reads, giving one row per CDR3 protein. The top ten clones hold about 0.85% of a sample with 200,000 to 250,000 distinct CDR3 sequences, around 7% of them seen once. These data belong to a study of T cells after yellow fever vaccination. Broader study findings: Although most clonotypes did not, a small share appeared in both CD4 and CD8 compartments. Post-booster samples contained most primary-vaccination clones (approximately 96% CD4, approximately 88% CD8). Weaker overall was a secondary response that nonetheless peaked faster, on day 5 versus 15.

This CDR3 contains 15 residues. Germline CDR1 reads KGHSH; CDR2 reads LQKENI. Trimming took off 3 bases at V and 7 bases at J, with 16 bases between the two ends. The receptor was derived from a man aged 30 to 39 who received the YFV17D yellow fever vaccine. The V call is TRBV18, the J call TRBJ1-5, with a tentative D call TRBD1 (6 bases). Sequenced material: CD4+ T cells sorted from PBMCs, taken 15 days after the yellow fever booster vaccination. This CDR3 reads CASSPTTGNGQPQHF. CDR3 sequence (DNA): TGTGCCAGCTCACCCACCACAGGGAACGGACAGCCCCAGCATTTT.